The text below deals with one T cell receptor (beta chain). This sample was taken from a study of blood T cell repertoires in COVID-19. Overall study: Italy, Spain and the United States were the sources of the convalescent and acute COVID-19 samples. Sources were T cells, B-cell-depleted T cells, or PBMCs; the material itself was cDNA or gDNA.

Germline V lookup: CDR1 SGHRS, CDR2 YFSETQ. With 1 base removed from V and 6 bases from J, the gap between germline ends came to 11 bases. The CDR3 is 14 residues long. Per the original methods: Amplification of reference gene primers was used by the study to estimate nucleated cell counts. Profiled with immunoSEQ multiplex PCR; TCRdb holds only in-frame clones, not every one. V, J and clone size are those of that table, while D and trimming were read from the DNA. The sample yields fewer than 400,000 clones, 85% seen once. Input material: peripheral blood. This TCR derives from a woman aged 18 to 35 with acute or convalescent COVID-19. The chain is built from TRBV5-1 and TRBJ2-1, with D maybe TRBD2 (6 bases). For the CDR3, the DNA is TGCGCCAGCAGCTTGTTCGGAGGGTTCAATGAGCAGTTCTTC. Encoded protein: CASSLFGGFNEQFF.